These 28 T cell receptor beta chains originate from one sample sequenced in a study of T-cell reconstitution after alpha-beta-depleted transplantation in children (dated by TCRdb to 2016 to 2017). Receptor libraries were prepared by PCR. The reads were generated on an Illumina HiSeq 2500. TCR libraries were prepared with molecular barcoding, using unique molecular identifiers to normalize TCRbeta repertoire quantification. TCRdb trimmed public reads at Q25 via fastp, called clones via MiXCR and kept in-frame beta chains. Rows merge per CDR3 protein into single entries with the most common DNA and genes. A total of hundreds of thousands of distinct CDR3 sequences appear in this sample, 10% to 15% of them only once. The ten largest clones represent 2.2% of the sample. The treatment or condition label here, explained by the study, means: allogeneic hematopoietic cell transplantation with graft depleted of TCRalphabeta T cells and CD19 B cells.

Sequenced material: PBMCs, mostly from graft donor cells, taken 360 days after TCRalphabeta/CD19-depleted stem cell transplant. These receptors were taken from a male patient younger than 18 who had a stem cell transplant for acute myeloid leukemia, so the T cells may come from the graft donor.

A few counts support this clonotype. The rearrangement uses TRBV10-3 and TRBJ1-1, with TRBD1 matching 7 bases. CDR3 size: 14 residues. V gave up 6 bases and J gave up 0 bases; unmatched junction bases: 4. Per germline, CDR1 ENHRY and CDR2 SYGVKD. Here the CDR3 reads CAIRETGLNTEAFF. CDR3 DNA sequence: TGTGCCATCAGGGAGACAGGGTTGAACACTGAAGCTTTCTTT.

The sample holds a few counts of this clonotype. The chain joins TRBV20-1 to TRBJ2-1; 7 nucleotides agree with TRBD1. CDR1 and CDR2 from the germline V gene are DFQATT and SNEGSKA (reference sequence). The length of the CDR3 is 21 residues. Germline trimming cut 2 bases from V and 0 bases from J; bases unmatched to any gene: 22. CDR3 amino acids: CSARRYYSGQAAAGSYNEQFF. The CDR3 coding sequence is TGCAGTGCTAGACGTTATTATTCCGGACAGGCAGCGGCGGGCTCCTACAATGAGCAGTTCTTC.

This rearrangement joins TRBV28 to TRBJ2-7; 13 bases map to TRBD2. V gave up 2 bases and J gave up 2 bases; unmatched junction bases: 9. This CDR3 contains 18 residues. The germline V gene encodes CDR1 MDHEN and CDR2 SYDVKM. CDR3 in amino acids: CASSLTSGLAGRAYEQYF. CDR3 coding DNA: TGTGCCAGCAGTTTAACCTCGGGACTAGCGGGAAGAGCCTACGAGCAGTACTTC.

The gene calls are TRBV12-3 or TRBV12-4 and TRBJ1-2; no definite D call. CDR3 length: 14 amino acids. Deletions cut 1 base from V and 4 bases from J, with 10 bases between. CDR3 protein: CASSLGPGLYGYTF. The CDR3 coding sequence is TGTGCCAGCAGTTTAGGGCCCGGTCTCTATGGCTACACCTTC.

This clonotype was seen a handful of times. V is TRBV5-1 and J is TRBJ2-1, with D possibly TRBD1 on 6 matching bases. V lost 4 bases to trimming and J lost 5 bases, with 16 bases between them. This CDR3 has 15 residues. Germline values: CDR1 SGHRS, CDR2 YFSETQ. The CDR3 DNA is TGCGCCAGCAGCGACTCCGGACAGAGAAACAATGAGCAGTTCTTC. Protein sequence: CASSDSGQRNNEQFF.

This sequence joins TRBV7-9 and TRBJ2-7; the match to TRBD2 covers 7 bases. Losses at the gene ends were 4 bases for V and 0 bases for J; bases not matched to a gene: 9. CDR1 is SEHNR, CDR2 FQNEAQ, per germline (reference sequence). This CDR3 is built from 16 residues. CDR3 DNA sequence: TGTGCCAGCAGCTCCTATAGCGGGCTACTCTCCTACGAGCAGTACTTC. Its translation is CASSSYSGLLSYEQYF.

V usage is TRBV24-1 and J usage is TRBJ2-1; 13 bases are shared with TRBD2. Unmatched junction bases numbered 9, after V lost 2 bases and J lost 6 bases. Germline lookup yields CDR1 KGHDR and CDR2 SFDVKD. The CDR3 is 18 amino acids. This CDR3 is CATSDSPTSGRALNEQFF. CDR3 DNA sequence: TGTGCCACCAGTGATTCACCTACTAGCGGGAGGGCCCTCAATGAGCAGTTCTTC.

This clonotype was picked up many times. The chain combines TRBV28 with TRBJ1-2; D is unresolved. CDR3 size: 13 residues. V lost 2 bases, J lost 8 bases, and 12 bases lay in between. Looked up from germline, CDR1 is MDHEN and CDR2 is SYDVKM. The CDR3 DNA follows: TGTGCCAGCAGTTTAAGGGCCCCCGGGGGCTACACCTTC. Translation: CASSLRAPGGYTF.

The chain employs TRBV28 and TRBJ2-5, with D possibly being TRBD1 (5 bases). With 6 bases removed from V and 5 bases from J, the gap between germline ends came to 16 bases. Per the germline V gene, CDR1 is MDHEN and CDR2 is SYDVKM. The CDR3 loop spans 14 amino acids. CDR3 sequence (DNA): TGTGCCAGCAGCCGACCCGACAGACGCGAGACCCAGTACTTC. Protein product: CASSRPDRRETQYF.

This clonotype has at least ten counts. The chain joins TRBV30 to TRBJ2-1, with TRBD2 matching over 12 bases. J lost 4 bases, V lost 5 bases, and 6 bases had no gene match. CDR3 length: 15 amino acids. CDR1 is GTSNPN and CDR2 is SVGIG in the germline V gene (reference sequence). The CDR3, as DNA: TGTGCCTGGGGGGGAGGACTAGCGGGATACAATGAGCAGTTCTTC. Its protein is CAWGGGLAGYNEQFF.

In its sample, this clonotype was seen a few times. This chain links TRBV7-8 with TRBJ2-7, with 10 bases lining up with TRBD1. The V and J ends lost 3 bases and 5 bases, in that order; junction bases with no gene match: 10. Germline CDR1 reads SGHVS; CDR2 reads FQNEAQ. This CDR3 has 16 residues. CDR3 DNA sequence: TGTGCCAGCAGCTTGGACCGACAGGGGGCGATCCACGAGCAGTACTTC. Translating it yields CASSLDRQGAIHEQYF.

V gene TRBV6-5 combines with J gene TRBJ2-3; D is undetermined. The germline CDR1 and CDR2 sequences are MNHEY and SVGAGI. Trimming took off 4 bases at V and 8 bases at J, with 16 bases between the two ends. The CDR3 sequence is 14 residues long. CDR3 nucleotide sequence: TGTGCCAGCAGTTTCTTCAAAATGGGCAGTACGCAGTATTTT. The encoded protein is CASSFFKMGSTQYF.

This sequence joins TRBV18 and TRBJ2-1, with D unclear. The V gene lost 0 bases and the J gene lost 2 bases, with 8 bases spanning the gap. The CDR3 sequence is 15 residues long. Germline assignment: CDR1 KGHSH and CDR2 LQKENI. CDR3 bases: TGTGCCAGCTCACCACCGCGGTTTACCTACAATGAGCAGTTCTTC. Translating gives CASSPPRFTYNEQFF. The whole variable domain, remainder taken from reference TRBV18 and TRBJ2-1, is NAGVMQNPRHLVRRRGQEARLRCSPMKGHSHVYWYRQLPEEGLKFMVYLQKENIIDESGMPKERFSAEFPKEGPSILRIQQVVRGDSAAYFCASSPPRFTYNEQFFGPGTRLTVL.

The genes are TRBV4-3 and TRBJ2-1; D unclear. Looked up from germline, CDR1 is LGHNA and CDR2 is YSLEER. The CDR3 runs 13 residues. Trimming left V 0 bases short and J 15 bases short, with 15 bases between. The CDR3 spells CASSQDKGEAPFF. Written as DNA, the CDR3 is TGCGCCAGCAGCCAAGATAAAGGCGAAGCCCCGTTCTTC.

Ten or more counts support this clonotype. The chain carries TRBV20-1 and TRBJ2-7, with a weak D call TRBD1 (5 bases). The V and J ends lost 2 bases and 1 base respectively, with 9 bases between them. Per the germline V gene, CDR1 is DFQATT and CDR2 is SNEGSKA (reference sequence). The CDR3 runs to 13 residues. The CDR3 spells CSARRQGSYEQYF. Written as DNA, the CDR3 is TGCAGTGCTAGACGGCAGGGTTCCTACGAGCAGTACTTC.

The genes are TRBV3-1 and TRBJ2-7, with TRBD2 identical over 8 bases. This CDR3 contains 17 residues. The germline CDR1 and CDR2 sequences are LGHDT and YNNKEL (reference sequence). V lost 0 bases and J lost 7; bases outside the gene matches: 14. CDR3 coding DNA: TGTGCCAGCAGCCAAGATTGGCAGATAGCGGGACGAAAGGAGCAGTACTTC. This codes for CASSQDWQIAGRKEQYF.

This clonotype was recorded at least ten times. This rearrangement joins TRBV4-2 to TRBJ2-1; 10 bases are shared with TRBD2. The CDR3 loop spans 17 amino acids. Germline V gene sequence: CDR1 LGHNA, CDR2 YNFKEQ. Trimming removed 0 bases from V and 7 bases from J; junction bases left unmatched: 9. CDR3 in DNA: TGTGCCAGCAGCCAAGAAGACCGATCTAGCGGGAGTAATGAGCAGTTCTTC. This translates into CASSQEDRSSGSNEQFF.

This clonotype was seen at least ten times. V and J are TRBV29-1 and TRBJ1-1; the D is unclear. The CDR3 covers 10 residues. V was clipped by 7 bases and J by 5 bases, with 8 bases between them. Germline loops: CDR1 SQVTM, CDR2 ANQGSEA. The CDR3 nucleotides read TGCAGCGCCGGCTGGACTGAAGCTTTCTTT. This codes for CSAGWTEAFF.

The rearrangement links TRBV24-1 to TRBJ2-5; 8 bases map to TRBD2. The CDR3 is made up of 16 amino acids. V dropped 5 bases and J dropped 4; count of bases not matched to a gene: 11. Germline V gives CDR1 KGHDR, CDR2 SFDVKD. The CDR3 here is CATSAGREGRRETQYF. The CDR3 DNA reads TGTGCCACCAGTGCTGGCCGGGAGGGTAGGCGAGAGACCCAGTACTTC.

This clonotype was detected only a few times. The chain links TRBV4-2 to TRBJ2-1; D is unresolved. This CDR3 spans 14 amino acids. Trimming shortened V by 3 bases and J by 9 bases, and 15 bases separated the two germline ends. The germline V gene has CDR1 LGHNA and CDR2 YNFKEQ. The DNA of the CDR3 is TGTGCCAGCAGCCATCAAATTCATAACGGTGAGCAGTTCTTC. It is translated as CASSHQIHNGEQFF.

The genes are TRBV6-2 or TRBV6-3 and TRBJ2-7; D tentatively fits TRBD1 or TRBD2 (5 bases each). Deletions cut 4 bases from V and 2 bases from J, with 9 bases between. The CDR3 contains 13 residues. Germline lookup yields CDR1 MNHEY and CDR2 SVGEGT. The DNA for the CDR3 is TGTGCCAGCAGTTGGGACCTGCCCTACGAGCAGTACTTC. Amino acid sequence: CASSWDLPYEQYF.

The rearrangement uses TRBV20-1 and TRBJ2-5; D gene ambiguous. V was shortened by 4 bases and J by 1 base, with 10 bases between the two germline ends. Per germline, CDR1 DFQATT and CDR2 SNEGSKA (reference sequence). This CDR3 is 13 amino acids long. This CDR3 reads CSANVLSQETQYF. For the CDR3, the DNA is TGCAGTGCTAATGTACTATCCCAAGAGACCCAGTACTTC.

This clonotype was counted ten times or more. V gene TRBV29-1 combines with J gene TRBJ2-7, with D perhaps TRBD1 (5 bases). Trimming took 4 bases from V and 0 from J, leaving 7 bases between them. Germline V CDR1 and CDR2: SQVTM, ANQGSEA. The CDR3 is made up of 12 amino acids. The CDR3: CSVVGPSYEQYF. CDR3 coding DNA: TGCAGCGTTGTGGGGCCCTCCTACGAGCAGTACTTC.

This chain uses TRBV10-3 with TRBJ2-1, with D uncertain. The CDR3 covers 11 residues. Per germline, CDR1 ENHRY and CDR2 SYGVKD. Trimming took off 10 bases at V and 5 bases at J, with 9 bases between the two ends. For the CDR3, the DNA is TGTGCCACTACGAGAAACAATGAGCAGTTCTTC. It translates to CATTRNNEQFF.

This clonotype was counted ten times or more. V is TRBV5-1 and J is TRBJ2-7, with TRBD2 identical over 13 bases. Germline V gene data show CDR1 as SGHRS and CDR2 as YFSETQ. V gave up 3 bases and J gave up 2 bases; unmatched junction bases: 5. The length of the CDR3 is 16 residues. CDR3 DNA sequence: TGCGCCAGCAGCTCGGGACTAGCGGGACTCACCTACGAGCAGTACTTC. Amino acids: CASSSGLAGLTYEQYF.

CDR3: CASSSLLPAGLNNEQFF. The CDR3 bases are TGTGCCAGCAGTTCCCTCCTTCCAGCGGGCCTGAACAATGAGCAGTTCTTC. The genes are TRBV12-3 or TRBV12-4 and TRBJ2-1; TRBD2 is a possible D gene (6 bases). This CDR3 comprises 17 residues. V was cut by 4 bases and J by 5 bases, with 21 bases left in between.

This clonotype has a handful of counts. The V call is TRBV28, the J call TRBJ2-7, with D possibly matching TRBD1 (6 bases). CDR3 size: 14 residues. Germline CDR1 MDHEN, CDR2 SYDVKM. Trimming shortened V by 6 bases and J by 7 bases, and 19 bases separated the two germline ends. The CDR3 region is CASRETGRFGEQYF. DNA for the CDR3: TGTGCCAGCAGGGAGACAGGCAGATTCGGGGAGCAGTACTTC.

The CDR3 DNA reads TGTGCCAGCACAACCCTATATACGCAGTATTTT. Translation: CASTTLYTQYF. The chain employs TRBV12-3 or TRBV12-4 and TRBJ2-3; D remains unclear. CDR3 length equals 11 residues. Trimming removed 7 bases at V and 7 bases at J, with 9 bases between.